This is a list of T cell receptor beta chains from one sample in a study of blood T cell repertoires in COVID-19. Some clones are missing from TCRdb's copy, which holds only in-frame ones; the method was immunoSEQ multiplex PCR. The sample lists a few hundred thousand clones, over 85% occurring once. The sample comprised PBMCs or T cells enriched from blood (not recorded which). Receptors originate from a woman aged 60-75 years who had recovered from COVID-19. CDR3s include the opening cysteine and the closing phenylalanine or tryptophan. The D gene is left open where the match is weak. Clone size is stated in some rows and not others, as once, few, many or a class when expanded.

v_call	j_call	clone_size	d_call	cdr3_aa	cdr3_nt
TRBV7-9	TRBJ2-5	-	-	CASSPPSRETQYF	TGTGCCAGCAGCCCCCCTAGCAGAGAGACCCAGTACTTC
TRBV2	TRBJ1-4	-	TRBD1	CASSRPQGDREKLFF	TGTGCCAGCAGTAGGCCCCAGGGGGATCGAGAAAAACTGTTTTTT
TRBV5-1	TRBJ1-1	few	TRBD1	CASRTGQGLNTEAFF	TGCGCCAGCAGAACTGGACAGGGGCTGAACACTGAAGCTTTCTTT
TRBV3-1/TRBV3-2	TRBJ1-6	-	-	CASCRDTPNSPLHF	TGTGCCAGCTGCCGGGACACGCCGAATTCACCCCTCCACTTT
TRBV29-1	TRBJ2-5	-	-	CSVVGGWQETQYF	TGCAGCGTTGTTGGCGGATGGCAAGAGACCCAGTACTTC
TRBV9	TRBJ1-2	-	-	CASSVEPDYGYTF	TGTGCCAGCAGCGTAGAACCGGACTATGGCTACACCTTC
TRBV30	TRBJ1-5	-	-	CAWSVRVHQPQHF	TGTGCCTGGAGTGTACGGGTCCATCAGCCCCAGCATTTT
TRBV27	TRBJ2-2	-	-	CATDTGELFF	TGTGCCACCGACACCGGGGAGCTGTTTTTT
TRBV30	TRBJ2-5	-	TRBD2	CAWRYTSGRETQYF	TGTGCCTGGAGATATACTAGCGGACGGGAGACCCAGTACTTC
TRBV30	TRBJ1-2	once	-	CAWSSGLPGYTF	TGTGCCTGGAGCAGCGGGTTACCGGGCTACACCTTC
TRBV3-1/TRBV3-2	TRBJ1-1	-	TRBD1	CASSHTGQGKTEAFF	TGTGCCAGCAGCCATACAGGACAGGGTAAGACTGAAGCTTTCTTT
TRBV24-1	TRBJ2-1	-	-	CATSGEAGSSYNEQFF	TGTGCCACTAGTGGTGAGGCGGGAAGCTCCTACAATGAGCAGTTCTTC
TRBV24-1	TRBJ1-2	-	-	CAIQDTYVYGYTF	TGTGCCATCCAGGACACCTACGTCTATGGCTACACCTTC
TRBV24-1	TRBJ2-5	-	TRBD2	CATSDPGTSGETQYF	TGTGCCACCAGTGACCCCGGGACTAGCGGAGAGACCCAGTACTTC
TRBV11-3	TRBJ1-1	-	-	CASSSNTGTTEAFF	TGTGCCAGCAGCTCAAATACAGGGACCACTGAAGCTTTCTTT
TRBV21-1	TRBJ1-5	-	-	CASSVRQDKGNQPQHF	TGTGCCAGCAGCGTCCGACAGGACAAGGGCAATCAGCCCCAGCATTTT